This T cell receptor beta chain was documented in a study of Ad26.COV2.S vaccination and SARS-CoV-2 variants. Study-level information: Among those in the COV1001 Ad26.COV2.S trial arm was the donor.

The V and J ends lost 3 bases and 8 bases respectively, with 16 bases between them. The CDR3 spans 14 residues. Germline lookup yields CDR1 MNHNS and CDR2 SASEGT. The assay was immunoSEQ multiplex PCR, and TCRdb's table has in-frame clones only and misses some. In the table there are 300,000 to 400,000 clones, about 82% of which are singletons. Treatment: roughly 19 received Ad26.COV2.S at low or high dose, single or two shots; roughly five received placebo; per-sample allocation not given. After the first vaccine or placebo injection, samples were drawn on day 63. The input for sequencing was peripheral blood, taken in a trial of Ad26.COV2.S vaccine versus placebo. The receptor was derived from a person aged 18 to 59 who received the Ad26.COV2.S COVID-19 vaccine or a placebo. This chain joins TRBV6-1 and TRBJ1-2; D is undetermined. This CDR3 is CASSEGTKEWGYTF. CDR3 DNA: TGTGCCAGCAGTGAGGGAACGAAGGAGTGGGGCTACACCTTC.